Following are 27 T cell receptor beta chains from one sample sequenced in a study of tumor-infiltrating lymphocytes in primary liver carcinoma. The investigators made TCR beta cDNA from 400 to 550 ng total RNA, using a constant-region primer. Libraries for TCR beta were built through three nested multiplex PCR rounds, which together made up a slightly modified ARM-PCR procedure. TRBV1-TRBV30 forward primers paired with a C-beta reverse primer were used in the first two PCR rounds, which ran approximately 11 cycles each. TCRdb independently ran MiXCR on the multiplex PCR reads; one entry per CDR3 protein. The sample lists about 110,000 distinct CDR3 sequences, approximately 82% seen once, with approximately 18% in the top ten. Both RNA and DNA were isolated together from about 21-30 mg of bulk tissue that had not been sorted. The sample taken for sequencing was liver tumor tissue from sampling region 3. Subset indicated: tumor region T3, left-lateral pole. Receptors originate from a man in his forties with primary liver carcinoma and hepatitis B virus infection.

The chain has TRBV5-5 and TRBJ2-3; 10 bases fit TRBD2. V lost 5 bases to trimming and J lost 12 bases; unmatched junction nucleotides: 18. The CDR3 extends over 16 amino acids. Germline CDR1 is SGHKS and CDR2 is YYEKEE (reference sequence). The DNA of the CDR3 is TGTGCCAGCAGGACCCTAAGCGGGAGGGGAACAGATATACAGTATTTT. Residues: CASRTLSGRGTDIQYF.

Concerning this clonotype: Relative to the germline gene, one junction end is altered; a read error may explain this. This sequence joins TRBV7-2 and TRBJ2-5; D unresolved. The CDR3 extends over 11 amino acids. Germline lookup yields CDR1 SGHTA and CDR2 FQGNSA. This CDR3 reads CGSSLLETQYF. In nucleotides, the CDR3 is TGTGGCAGCAGCCTCTTGGAGACCCAGTACTTC.

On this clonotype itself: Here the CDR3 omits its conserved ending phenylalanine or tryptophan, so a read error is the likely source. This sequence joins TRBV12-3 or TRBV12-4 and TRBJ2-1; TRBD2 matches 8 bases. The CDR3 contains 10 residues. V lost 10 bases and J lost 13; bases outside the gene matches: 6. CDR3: CANFSGKQFL. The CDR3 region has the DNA TGTGCCAACTTTAGCGGGAAACAGTTCTTA.

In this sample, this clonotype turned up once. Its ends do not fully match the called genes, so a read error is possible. The CDR3 loop reads CASSPMSPYNEQFF. CDR3 bases: TGTGCCAGCAGCCCTATGAGCCCCTATAATGAGCAGTTCTTC. The chain carries TRBV6-5 and TRBJ2-1; D is unresolved. Germline loops: CDR1 MNHEY, CDR2 SVGAGI. This CDR3 has 14 amino acids.

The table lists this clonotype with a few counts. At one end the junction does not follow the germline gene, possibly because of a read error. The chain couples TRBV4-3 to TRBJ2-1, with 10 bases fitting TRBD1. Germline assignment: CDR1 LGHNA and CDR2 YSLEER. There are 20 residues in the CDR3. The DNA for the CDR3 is TGTGCCAGCAGCCTAACGCCCGGGACAGGGGAATTTGTCCCCTACAATGAGCAGTTCTTC. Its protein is CASSLTPGTGEFVPYNEQFF.

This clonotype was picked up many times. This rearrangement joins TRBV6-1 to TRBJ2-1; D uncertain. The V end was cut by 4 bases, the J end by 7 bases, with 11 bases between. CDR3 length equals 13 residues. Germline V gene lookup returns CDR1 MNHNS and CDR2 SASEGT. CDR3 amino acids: CASSVSLSNEQFF. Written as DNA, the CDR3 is TGTGCCAGCAGTGTATCACTATCAAATGAGCAGTTCTTC.

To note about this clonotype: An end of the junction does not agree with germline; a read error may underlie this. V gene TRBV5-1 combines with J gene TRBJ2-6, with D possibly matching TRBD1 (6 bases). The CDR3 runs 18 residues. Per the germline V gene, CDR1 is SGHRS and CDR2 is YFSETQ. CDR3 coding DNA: TGTGCCAGCAACTTGGGGGCCGGTATAACCTCTGGGGCCAACGTCCTGACTTTC. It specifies CASNLGAGITSGANVLTF.

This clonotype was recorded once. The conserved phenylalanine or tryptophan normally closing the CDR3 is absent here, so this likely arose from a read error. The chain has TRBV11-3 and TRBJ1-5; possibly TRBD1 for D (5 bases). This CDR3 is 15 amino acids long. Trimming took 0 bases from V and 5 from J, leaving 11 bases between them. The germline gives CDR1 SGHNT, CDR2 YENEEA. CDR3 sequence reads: CASSLDLGVDQPQHL. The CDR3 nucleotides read TGTGCCAGCAGCTTAGATCTGGGGGTAGATCAGCCCCAGCATTTA.

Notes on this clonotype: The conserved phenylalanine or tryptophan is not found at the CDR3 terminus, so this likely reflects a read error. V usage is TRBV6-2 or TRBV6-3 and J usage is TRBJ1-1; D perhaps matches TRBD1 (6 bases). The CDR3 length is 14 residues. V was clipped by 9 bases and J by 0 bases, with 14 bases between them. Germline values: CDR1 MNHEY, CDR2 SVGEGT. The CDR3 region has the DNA TGTGCCAGTCAGCGAGGGGGGGTGAACACTGAAGCTTTCTGT. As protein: CASQRGGVNTEAFC.

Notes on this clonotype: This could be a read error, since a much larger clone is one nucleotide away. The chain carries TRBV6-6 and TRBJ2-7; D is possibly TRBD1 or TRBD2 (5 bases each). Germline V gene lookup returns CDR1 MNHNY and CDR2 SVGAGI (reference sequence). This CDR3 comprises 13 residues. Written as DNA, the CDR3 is TGTGCCCGCAGTTCCGGGACGGCCACCGAGCAGTACTTC. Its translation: CARSSGTATEQYF.

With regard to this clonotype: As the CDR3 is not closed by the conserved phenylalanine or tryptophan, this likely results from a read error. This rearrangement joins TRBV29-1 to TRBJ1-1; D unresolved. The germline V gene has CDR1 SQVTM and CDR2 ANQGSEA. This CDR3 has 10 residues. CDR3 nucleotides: TGTAGTGTACTTGACACTGAAGCTTTCATT. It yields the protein CSVLDTEAFI.

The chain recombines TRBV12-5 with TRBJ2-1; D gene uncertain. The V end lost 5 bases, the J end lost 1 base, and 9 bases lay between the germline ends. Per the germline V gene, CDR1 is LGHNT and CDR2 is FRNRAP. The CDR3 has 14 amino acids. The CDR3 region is CASGTRLSYNEQFF. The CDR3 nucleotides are TGTGCTAGTGGTACAAGGTTGTCCTACAATGAGCAGTTCTTC.

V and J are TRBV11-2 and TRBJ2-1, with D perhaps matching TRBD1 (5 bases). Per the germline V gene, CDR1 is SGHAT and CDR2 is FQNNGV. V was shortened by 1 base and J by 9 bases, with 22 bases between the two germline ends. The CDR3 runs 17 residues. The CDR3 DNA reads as TGTGCCAGCAGCTTAGGTGTGGTGGGGCCGGTATCGGTTGAGCAGTTCTTC. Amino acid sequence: CASSLGVVGPVSVEQFF. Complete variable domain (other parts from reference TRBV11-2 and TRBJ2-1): EAGVAQSPRYKIIEKRQSVAFWCNPISGHATLYWYQQILGQGPKLLIQFQNNGVVDDSQLPKDRFSAERLKGVDSTLKIQPAKLEDSAVYLCASSLGVVGPVSVEQFFGPGTRLTVL.

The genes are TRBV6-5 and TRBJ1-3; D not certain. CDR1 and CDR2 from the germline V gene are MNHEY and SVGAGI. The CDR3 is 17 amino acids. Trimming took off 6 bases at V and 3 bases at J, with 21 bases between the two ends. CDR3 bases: TGTGCCAGCAGCATTACCGGAACAGCGAACTATGGAAACACCATATATTTT. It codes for CASSITGTANYGNTIYF.

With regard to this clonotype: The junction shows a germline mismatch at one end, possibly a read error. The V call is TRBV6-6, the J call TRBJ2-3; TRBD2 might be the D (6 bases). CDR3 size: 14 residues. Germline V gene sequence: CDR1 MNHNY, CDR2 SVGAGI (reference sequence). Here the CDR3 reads CASSVPGLQDTQCF. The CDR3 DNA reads TGTGCCAGCAGTGTTCCGGGACTGCAGGATACGCAGTGTTTT.

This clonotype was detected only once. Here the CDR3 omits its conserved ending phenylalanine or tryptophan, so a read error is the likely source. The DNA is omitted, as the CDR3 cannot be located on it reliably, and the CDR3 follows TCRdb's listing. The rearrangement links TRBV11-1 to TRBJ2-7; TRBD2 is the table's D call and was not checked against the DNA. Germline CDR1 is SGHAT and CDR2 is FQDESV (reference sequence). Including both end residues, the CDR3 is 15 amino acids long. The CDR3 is CASSLTGSGEYEQYI.

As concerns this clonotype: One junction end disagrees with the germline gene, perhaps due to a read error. This CDR3 reads CTSRTGTSGYNEQFF. Written as DNA, the CDR3 is TGTACCAGCAGGACCGGGACTAGCGGTTACAATGAGCAGTTCTTC. The chain couples TRBV6-2 or TRBV6-3 to TRBJ2-1; 11 nucleotides agree with TRBD2. There are 15 residues in the CDR3. Germline V gene sequence: CDR1 MNHEY, CDR2 SVGEGT.

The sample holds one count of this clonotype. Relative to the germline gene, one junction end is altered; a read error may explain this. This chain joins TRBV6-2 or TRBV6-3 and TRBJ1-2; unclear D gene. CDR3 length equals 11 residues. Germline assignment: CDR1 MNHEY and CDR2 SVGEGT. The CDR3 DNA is TGTGCCAACAGTACGGCCTGTGGCTACACCTTC. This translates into CANSTACGYTF.

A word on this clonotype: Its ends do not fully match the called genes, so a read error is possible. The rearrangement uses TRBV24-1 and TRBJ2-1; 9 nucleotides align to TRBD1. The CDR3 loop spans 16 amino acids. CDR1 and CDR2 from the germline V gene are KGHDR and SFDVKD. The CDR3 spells CVTIDPGTGLTNEQFF. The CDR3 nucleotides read TGTGTCACCATTGATCCCGGGACAGGGTTAACGAATGAGCAGTTCTTC.

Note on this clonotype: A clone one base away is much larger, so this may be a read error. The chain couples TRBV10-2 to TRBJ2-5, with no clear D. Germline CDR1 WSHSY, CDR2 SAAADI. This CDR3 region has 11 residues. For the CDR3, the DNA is TGCTCCAGCAGTGAATGGGGGACCCAGTACTTC. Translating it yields CSSSEWGTQYF.

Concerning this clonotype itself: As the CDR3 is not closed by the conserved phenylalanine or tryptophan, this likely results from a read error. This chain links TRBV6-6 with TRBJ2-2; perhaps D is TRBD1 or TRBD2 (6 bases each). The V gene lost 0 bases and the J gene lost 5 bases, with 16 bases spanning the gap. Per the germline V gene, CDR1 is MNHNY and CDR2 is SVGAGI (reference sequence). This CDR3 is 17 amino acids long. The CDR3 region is CASSYSGHGAGTGELFS. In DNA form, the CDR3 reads TGTGCCAGCAGTTACTCGGGACACGGGGCGGGGACCGGGGAGCTGTTTTCT.

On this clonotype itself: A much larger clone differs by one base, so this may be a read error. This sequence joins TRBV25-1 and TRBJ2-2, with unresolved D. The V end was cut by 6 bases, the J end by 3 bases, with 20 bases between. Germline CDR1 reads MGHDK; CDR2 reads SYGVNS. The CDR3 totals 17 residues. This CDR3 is CASRKGDILADTGELFF. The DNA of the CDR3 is TGTGCCAGCAGGAAAGGAGACATTCTCGCGGACACCGGGGAGCTGTTTTTT.

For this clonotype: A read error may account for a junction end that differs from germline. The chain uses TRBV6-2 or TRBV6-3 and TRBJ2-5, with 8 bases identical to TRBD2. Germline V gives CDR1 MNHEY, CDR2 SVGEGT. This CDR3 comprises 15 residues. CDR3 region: CACSPDRGGQETQYF. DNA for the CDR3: TGTGCCTGCAGTCCCGACCGGGGGGGCCAAGAGACCCAGTACTTC.

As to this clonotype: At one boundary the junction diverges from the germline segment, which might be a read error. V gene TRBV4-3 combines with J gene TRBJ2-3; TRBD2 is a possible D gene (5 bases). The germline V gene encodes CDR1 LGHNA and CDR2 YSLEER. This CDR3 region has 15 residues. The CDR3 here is CTSSQDRGGAETQYF. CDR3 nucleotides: TGCACCAGCAGCCAAGATCGTGGAGGAGCAGAAACGCAGTATTTT.

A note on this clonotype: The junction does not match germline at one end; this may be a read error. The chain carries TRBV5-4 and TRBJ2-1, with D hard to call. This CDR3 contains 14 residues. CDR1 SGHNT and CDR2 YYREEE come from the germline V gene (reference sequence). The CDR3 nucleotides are TGTGCTAGCAGCTCCTCTGGGGCCTACAATGAGCAGTTCTTC. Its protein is CASSSSGAYNEQFF. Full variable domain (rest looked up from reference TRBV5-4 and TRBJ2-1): ETGVTQSPTHLIKTRGQQVTLRCSSQSGHNTVSWYQQALGQGPQFIFQYYREEENGRGNFPPRFSGLQFPNYSSELNVNALELDDSALYLCASSSSGAYNEQFFGPGTRLTVL.

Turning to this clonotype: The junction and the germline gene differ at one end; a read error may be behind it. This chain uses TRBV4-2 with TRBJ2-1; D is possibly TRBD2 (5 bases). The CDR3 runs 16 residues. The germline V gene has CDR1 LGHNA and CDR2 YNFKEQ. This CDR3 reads CANSQDRSGFHNEQFF. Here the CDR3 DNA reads TGCGCTAACAGCCAAGATAGGAGCGGATTTCACAATGAGCAGTTTTTC.

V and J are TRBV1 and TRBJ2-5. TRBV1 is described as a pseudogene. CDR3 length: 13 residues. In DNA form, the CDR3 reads TGTATCAGCAGTCACGACATACAAGAGACCCAGTACTTC. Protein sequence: CISSHDIQETQYF.